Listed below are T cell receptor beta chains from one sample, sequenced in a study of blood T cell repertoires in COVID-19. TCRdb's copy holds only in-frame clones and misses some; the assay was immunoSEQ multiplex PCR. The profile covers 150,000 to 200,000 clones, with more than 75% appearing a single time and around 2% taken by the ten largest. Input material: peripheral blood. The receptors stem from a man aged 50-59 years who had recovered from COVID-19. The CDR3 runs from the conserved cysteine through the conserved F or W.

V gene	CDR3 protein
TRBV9	CASSVAGTALPNTGELFF
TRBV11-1	CASSLVGGEETQYF
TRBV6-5	CASSRGTDTQYF
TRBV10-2	CASGGQGPKRDYGYTF
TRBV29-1	CGGEVYNEQFF
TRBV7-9	CASSYTSTRTGERNTIYF
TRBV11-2	CASSFAGGPSDTQYF
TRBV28	CASSLSQGRLIVYTF
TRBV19	CASSTSSSMTQYF
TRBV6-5	CASRYKGAGNTEAFF
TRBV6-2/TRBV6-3	CASSLVGSYGYTF
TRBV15	CATRETSGSSYEQYF
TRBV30	CAWSPGTGGEKLFF
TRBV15	CATSRDRSGANVLTF
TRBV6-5	CASSYSKRGAYEQYF
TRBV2	CASSEASLAGGLYEQYF
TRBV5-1	CASSLGGQHGYTF
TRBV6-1	CASSELGQLNYGYTF
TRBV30	CAWSKPQFGVNYGYTF
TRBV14	CASSAGQGASGNTIYF
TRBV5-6	CASSLGSTLYGYTF
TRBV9	CASSVGQGVANEKLFF
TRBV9	CASSVGRGNSPLHF
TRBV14	CASSQAQYTEAFF
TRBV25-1	CASTSPSGGGSYNEQFF
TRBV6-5	CASSRQGNTIYF
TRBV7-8	CASSFVTSGLTDTQYF
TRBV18	CASSPQRLAGASSYNEQFF
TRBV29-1	CSVVGGTDGYTF
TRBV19	CASSTLPDEQYF
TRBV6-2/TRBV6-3	CASSYLVKTEAFF
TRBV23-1	CASKNARTGLRESMNTEAFF
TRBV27	CASSPWGQLETQYF
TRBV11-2	CASSPRVPLNEKLFF
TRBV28	CAGRGAGELFF
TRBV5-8	CASSPRQGASYEQYF
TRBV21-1	CASSKVNSNEQFF
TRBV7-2	CASRPSSLSTDTQYF
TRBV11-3	CASSFTSGGADTQYF
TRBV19	CASTDTLNTEAFF
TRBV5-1	CASSQGQGMNTEAFF
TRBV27	CASRLTGPHNSPLHF